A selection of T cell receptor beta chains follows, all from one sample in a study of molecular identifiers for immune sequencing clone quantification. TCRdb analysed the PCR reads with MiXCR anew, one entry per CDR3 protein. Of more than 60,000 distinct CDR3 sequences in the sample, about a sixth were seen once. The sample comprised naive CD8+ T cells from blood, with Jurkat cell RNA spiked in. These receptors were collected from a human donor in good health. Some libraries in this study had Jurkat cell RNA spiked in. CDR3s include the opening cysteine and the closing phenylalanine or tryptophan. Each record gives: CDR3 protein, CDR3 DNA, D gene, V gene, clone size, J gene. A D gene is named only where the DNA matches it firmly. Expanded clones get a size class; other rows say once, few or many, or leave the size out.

CDR3 protein: CASSMSRGSETQYF
CDR3 DNA: TGTGCCAGTAGTATGTCTCGCGGGAGTGAGACCCAGTACTTC
D gene: TRBD2
V gene: TRBV19
clone size: many
J gene: TRBJ2-5

CDR3 protein: CSALRVPDIFLTEAFF
CDR3 DNA: TGCAGTGCCCTGCGGGTGCCAGATATTTTTCTCACTGAAGCTTTCTTT
D gene: .
V gene: TRBV20-1
clone size: many
J gene: TRBJ1-1

CDR3 protein: CASNTLQQETQYF
CDR3 DNA: TGTGCCAGCAATACTTTACAACAAGAGACCCAGTACTTC
D gene: .
V gene: TRBV28
clone size: many
J gene: TRBJ2-5

CDR3 protein: CASSLYRTNPRELRF
CDR3 DNA: TGTGCCAGCAGTTTATACAGGACAAACCCCCGGGAGCTCCGCTTT
D gene: .
V gene: TRBV27
clone size: .
J gene: TRBJ1-6

CDR3 protein: CAISDPPGQGLNYGYTF
CDR3 DNA: TGTGCCATCAGTGACCCCCCGGGACAAGGGTTAAACTATGGCTACACCTTC
D gene: .
V gene: TRBV10-3
clone size: many
J gene: TRBJ1-2

CDR3 protein: CSARDHISSYEQYF
CDR3 DNA: TGCAGTGCTAGAGATCACATAAGCTCCTACGAGCAGTACTTC
D gene: .
V gene: TRBV20-1
clone size: many
J gene: TRBJ2-7

CDR3 protein: CASSPGLAGANEQYF
CDR3 DNA: TGCGCCAGCAGCCCGGGACTAGCGGGAGCAAACGAGCAGTACTTC
D gene: TRBD2
V gene: TRBV5-1
clone size: .
J gene: TRBJ2-7

CDR3 protein: CTSSLLGPLYEQYF
CDR3 DNA: TGTACCAGCAGTTTGCTGGGACCCCTCTACGAGCAGTACTTC
D gene: .
V gene: TRBV27
clone size: few
J gene: TRBJ2-7

CDR3 protein: CASSYQGDTEAFF
CDR3 DNA: TGTGCCAGCAGTTACCAAGGGGACACTGAAGCTTTCTTT
D gene: .
V gene: TRBV25-1
clone size: many
J gene: TRBJ1-1

CDR3 protein: CASSPPDRGSNTGELFF
CDR3 DNA: TGTGCCAGCTCACCACCGGACAGGGGGTCGAACACCGGGGAGCTGTTTTTT
D gene: TRBD1
V gene: TRBV18
clone size: .
J gene: TRBJ2-2

CDR3 protein: CASTRTARSGTEAFF
CDR3 DNA: TGTGCCAGCACCCGGACAGCCCGCTCTGGCACTGAAGCTTTCTTT
D gene: .
V gene: TRBV7-9
clone size: many
J gene: TRBJ1-1

CDR3 protein: CASSLALAGFPNEQFF
CDR3 DNA: TGTGCCAGCAGCTTAGCACTAGCGGGGTTCCCCAATGAGCAGTTCTTC
D gene: TRBD2
V gene: TRBV11-2
clone size: many
J gene: TRBJ2-1

CDR3 protein: CASGSDTTGLSYNEQFF
CDR3 DNA: TGTGCTAGTGGTTCCGACACCACGGGACTCAGCTACAATGAGCAGTTCTTC
D gene: .
V gene: TRBV12-5
clone size: many
J gene: TRBJ2-1

CDR3 protein: CASSQLAKPGAEQYF
CDR3 DNA: TGCGCCAGCAGCCAACTCGCTAAACCTGGCGCCGAGCAGTACTTC
D gene: .
V gene: TRBV4-1
clone size: many
J gene: TRBJ2-7

CDR3 protein: CATSGTSGSLRYNEQFF
CDR3 DNA: TGTGCCACCAGCGGGACTAGCGGGAGCCTCAGGTACAATGAGCAGTTCTTC
D gene: TRBD2
V gene: TRBV24-1
clone size: few
J gene: TRBJ2-1

CDR3 protein: CARDRGSYNEQFF
CDR3 DNA: TGTGCCAGGGACAGGGGCTCCTACAATGAGCAGTTCTTC
D gene: TRBD1
V gene: TRBV6-4
clone size: many
J gene: TRBJ2-1

CDR3 protein: CASSYSNAGGHEQYF
CDR3 DNA: TGTGCCAGCAGTTACTCGAATGCGGGAGGCCACGAGCAGTACTTC
D gene: TRBD2
V gene: TRBV6-6
clone size: many
J gene: TRBJ2-7

CDR3 protein: CASSSLSGSPGELFF
CDR3 DNA: TGTGCCAGCAGTTCCCTTAGCGGGAGCCCCGGGGAGCTGTTTTTT
D gene: TRBD2
V gene: TRBV27
clone size: many
J gene: TRBJ2-2

CDR3 protein: CASSELGGGNYGYTF
CDR3 DNA: TGTGCCAGCAGTGAATTAGGGGGGGGTAACTATGGCTACACCTTC
D gene: .
V gene: TRBV2
clone size: .
J gene: TRBJ1-2

CDR3 protein: CASEQGSGLRNQPQHF
CDR3 DNA: TGTGCCAGTGAGCAGGGCTCAGGTCTTAGGAATCAGCCCCAGCATTTT
D gene: .
V gene: TRBV19
clone size: few
J gene: TRBJ1-5

CDR3 protein: CAISDIRASGSTDTQYF
CDR3 DNA: TGTGCCATCAGCGACATTCGGGCTAGCGGGAGCACAGATACGCAGTATTTT
D gene: TRBD2
V gene: TRBV10-3
clone size: many
J gene: TRBJ2-3

CDR3 protein: CSAHFRGTEAFF
CDR3 DNA: TGCAGCGCCCATTTCAGGGGCACTGAAGCTTTCTTT
D gene: .
V gene: TRBV29-1
clone size: many
J gene: TRBJ1-1

CDR3 protein: CASEGNEQFF
CDR3 DNA: TGTGCCAGCGAGGGCAATGAGCAGTTCTTC
D gene: .
V gene: TRBV9
clone size: .
J gene: TRBJ2-1

CDR3 protein: CASSPSLQAFF
CDR3 DNA: TGTGCCAGCAGTCCCAGCCTTCAAGCTTTCTTT
D gene: .
V gene: TRBV28
clone size: few
J gene: TRBJ1-1

CDR3 protein: CASSLGEQPQHF
CDR3 DNA: TGTGCCAGCAGCTTAGGCGAGCAGCCCCAGCATTTT
D gene: .
V gene: TRBV11-2
clone size: .
J gene: TRBJ1-5

CDR3 protein: CASSLAGWGLAYEQYF
CDR3 DNA: TGTGCCAGCAGCTTAGCGGGTTGGGGGCTAGCCTACGAGCAGTACTTC
D gene: .
V gene: TRBV7-9
clone size: many
J gene: TRBJ2-7

CDR3 protein: CAGSWGTGAAYERYF
CDR3 DNA: .
D gene: .
V gene: TRBV7-2
clone size: .
J gene: TRBJ2-7